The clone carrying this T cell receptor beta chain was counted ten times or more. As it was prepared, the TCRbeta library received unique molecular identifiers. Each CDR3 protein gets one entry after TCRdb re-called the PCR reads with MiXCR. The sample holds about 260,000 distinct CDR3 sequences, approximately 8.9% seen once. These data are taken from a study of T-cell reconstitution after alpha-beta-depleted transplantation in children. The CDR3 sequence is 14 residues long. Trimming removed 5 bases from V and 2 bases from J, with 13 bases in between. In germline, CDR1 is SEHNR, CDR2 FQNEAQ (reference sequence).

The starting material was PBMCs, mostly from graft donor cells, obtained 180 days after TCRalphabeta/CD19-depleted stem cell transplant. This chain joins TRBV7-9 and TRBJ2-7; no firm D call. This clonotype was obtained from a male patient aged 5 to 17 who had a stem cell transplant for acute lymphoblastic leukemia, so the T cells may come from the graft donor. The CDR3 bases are TGTGCCAGCAGCCCCCCGGGCGGAGCCTACGAGCAGTACTTC. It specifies CASSPPGGAYEQYF.